Listed below are T cell receptor beta chains from one sample, sequenced in a study of T-cell reconstitution after alpha-beta-depleted transplantation in children. TCRdb re-analysed the PCR reads in MiXCR, keeping a single row per CDR3 protein. The sample shows about 610,000 distinct CDR3 sequences, 10% of them seen only once. This specimen consisted of PBMCs from the stem cell graft donor, obtained from the stem cell graft. Every receptor here comes from a human donor who donated a stem cell graft to a child with acute myeloid leukemia. CDR3s include the opening cysteine and the closing phenylalanine or tryptophan. Fields, in order: clone size, D gene, V gene, J gene, CDR3 DNA, CDR3 protein. A D gene is named only where the DNA matches it firmly. For some rows the clone size is stated as once, few or many, or as a class when expanded; others skip it.

many	-	TRBV20-1	TRBJ2-1	TGCAGTGCTAGCTTGGCGGAAGGGTACAATGAGCAGTTCTTC	CSASLAEGYNEQFF
few	-	TRBV29-1	TRBJ1-1	TGCAGCGTTGCTCTCGCCGTGAACACTGAAGCTTTCTTT	CSVALAVNTEAFF
few	TRBD2	TRBV20-1	TRBJ2-1	TGCAGTGCTAGGGAACTAGCGGGAGTCGGAAATGAGCAGTTCTTC	CSARELAGVGNEQFF
-	-	TRBV19	TRBJ2-1	TGTGCCAGTAGTATAAAAGAGGCTCGCCACAATGAGCAGTTCTTC	CASSIKEARHNEQFF
-	-	TRBV5-1	TRBJ2-4	TGCGCCAGCAGCTTGGCCCGTCCAGTCCCCGGAAACATTCAGTACTTC	CASSLARPVPGNIQYF
many	TRBD1	TRBV12-3/TRBV12-4	TRBJ2-1	TGTGCCAGCAGCCTGGACAGGGGGATCTACAATGAGCAGTTCTTC	CASSLDRGIYNEQFF
many	-	TRBV3-1	TRBJ1-2	TGTGCCAGCAGTAGGGAAGGTATGGACTATGGCTACACCTTC	CASSREGMDYGYTF
-	-	TRBV15	TRBJ1-4	TGTGCCACCAGCAGATCTTTCTCCGGGACAAGGAATGAAAAACTGTTTTTT	CATSRSFSGTRNEKLFF
many	TRBD2	TRBV20-1	TRBJ2-7	TGCAGTGCTAGAGATCTCAGAACTAGCGGCCCCCCGGGGGAGCAGTACTTC	CSARDLRTSGPPGEQYF
-	-	TRBV20-1	TRBJ2-5	TGCAGTGCGCCCGCAGGGAGAGCCAAAGAGACCCAGTACTTC	CSAPAGRAKETQYF
-	-	TRBV4-3	TRBJ2-1	TGCGCCAGCAGCCAAGATCGGCCGGGAGCGAACAATGAGCAGTTCTTC	CASSQDRPGANNEQFF
many	-	TRBV29-1	TRBJ1-1	TGCAGCGTCAAAAACTTGAACACTGAAGCTTTCTTT	CSVKNLNTEAFF
few	-	TRBV27	TRBJ2-7	TGTGCCAGCAGTTTTTTGGCGGGGCCCTCCTACGAGCAGTACTTC	CASSFLAGPSYEQYF
-	TRBD1	TRBV6-2/TRBV6-3	TRBJ1-5	TGTGCCAGCGATTCCCCTCCGGGACAGGGGACACCCCAGCATTTT	CASDSPPGQGTPQHF
many	TRBD2	TRBV6-2/TRBV6-3	TRBJ2-5	TGTGCCAGCAGTTACTCTCTAGCGGGATTTGGACAAGAGACCCAGTACTTC	CASSYSLAGFGQETQYF
few	-	TRBV7-2	TRBJ2-1	TGTGCCAGCAGCCCAGCCCCTTCAGCCAATGAGCAGTTCTTC	CASSPAPSANEQFF
-	TRBD2	TRBV6-2/TRBV6-3	TRBJ2-2	TGTGCCAGCAGTCACCCTGGACTAGCGGGAGATACCGGGGAGCTGTTTTTT	CASSHPGLAGDTGELFF
-	TRBD2	TRBV2	TRBJ2-1	TGTGCCAGCAGTGAAAGAGGGACTAGCGGCTTGGGCTCCTACAATGAGCAGTTCTTC	CASSERGTSGLGSYNEQFF
few	-	TRBV20-1	TRBJ2-7	TGCAGTGTGTCTAGGGGCACCTCCTACGAGCAGTACTTC	CSVSRGTSYEQYF
few	-	TRBV6-5	TRBJ1-1	TGTGCCAGCAGTTACTCGACAGGCCTGCCTGAAGCTTTCTTT	CASSYSTGLPEAFF
many	-	TRBV7-2	TRBJ2-3	TGTGCCAGCAGCTTAGCACCCGCAACCACAGATACGCAGTATTTT	CASSLAPATTDTQYF
many	TRBD2	TRBV29-1	TRBJ2-7	TGCAGCGTGAAATCCGGGACTATTAACTACGAGCAGTACTTC	CSVKSGTINYEQYF